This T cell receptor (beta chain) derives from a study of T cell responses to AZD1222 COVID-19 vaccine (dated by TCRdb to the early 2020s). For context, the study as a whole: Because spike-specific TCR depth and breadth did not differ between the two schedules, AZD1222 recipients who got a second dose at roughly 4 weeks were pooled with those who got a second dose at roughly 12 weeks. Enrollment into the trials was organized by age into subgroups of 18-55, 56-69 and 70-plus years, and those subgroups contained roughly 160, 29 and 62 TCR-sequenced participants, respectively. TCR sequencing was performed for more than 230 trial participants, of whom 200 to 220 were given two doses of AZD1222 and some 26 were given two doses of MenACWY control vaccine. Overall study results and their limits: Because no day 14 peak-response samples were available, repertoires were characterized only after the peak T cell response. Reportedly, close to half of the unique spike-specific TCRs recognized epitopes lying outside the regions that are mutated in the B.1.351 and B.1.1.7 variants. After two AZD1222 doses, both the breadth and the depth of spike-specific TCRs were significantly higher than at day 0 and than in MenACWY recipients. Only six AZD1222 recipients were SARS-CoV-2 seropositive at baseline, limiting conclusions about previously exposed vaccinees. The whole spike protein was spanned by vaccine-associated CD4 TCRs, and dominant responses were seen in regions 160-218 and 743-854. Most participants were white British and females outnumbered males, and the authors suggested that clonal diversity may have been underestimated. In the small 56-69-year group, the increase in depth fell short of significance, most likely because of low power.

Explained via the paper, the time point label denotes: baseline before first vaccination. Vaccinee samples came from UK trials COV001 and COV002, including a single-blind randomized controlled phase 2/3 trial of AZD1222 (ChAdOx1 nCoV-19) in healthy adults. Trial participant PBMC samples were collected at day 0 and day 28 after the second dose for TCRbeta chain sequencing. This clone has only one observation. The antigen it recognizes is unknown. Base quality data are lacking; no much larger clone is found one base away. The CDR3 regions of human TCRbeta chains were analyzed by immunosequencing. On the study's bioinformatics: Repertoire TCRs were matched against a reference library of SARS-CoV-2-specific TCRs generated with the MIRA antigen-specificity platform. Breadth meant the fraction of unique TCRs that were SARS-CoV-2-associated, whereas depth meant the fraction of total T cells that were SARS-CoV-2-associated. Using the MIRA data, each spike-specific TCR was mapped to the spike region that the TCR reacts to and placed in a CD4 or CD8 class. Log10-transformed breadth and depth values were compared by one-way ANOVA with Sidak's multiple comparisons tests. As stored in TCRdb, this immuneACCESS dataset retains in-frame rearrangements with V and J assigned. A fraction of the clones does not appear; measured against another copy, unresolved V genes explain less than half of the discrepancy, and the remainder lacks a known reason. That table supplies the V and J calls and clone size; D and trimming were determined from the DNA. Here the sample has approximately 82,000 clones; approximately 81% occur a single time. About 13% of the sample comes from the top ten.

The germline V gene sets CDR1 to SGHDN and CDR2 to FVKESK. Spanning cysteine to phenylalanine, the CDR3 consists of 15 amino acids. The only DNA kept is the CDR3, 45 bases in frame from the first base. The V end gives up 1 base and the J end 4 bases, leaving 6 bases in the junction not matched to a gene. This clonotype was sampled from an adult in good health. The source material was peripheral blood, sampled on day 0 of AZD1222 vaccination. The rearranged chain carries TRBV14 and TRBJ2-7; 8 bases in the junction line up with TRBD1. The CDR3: CASSQADTGGYEQYF. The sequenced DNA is TGTGCCAGCAGCCAAGCTGATACAGGGGGTTACGAGCAGTACTTC.